This entry lists 21 T cell receptor beta chains sequenced from one sample in a study of T-cell memory formation after mild COVID-19. TCRdb re-derived calls from the 5' RACE reads in MiXCR, one entry per CDR3 protein. In the table there are a few hundred thousand distinct CDR3 sequences, 16% of which are singletons. The sample consisted of PBMCs or a T cell subset sorted from them (not recorded which). These receptors originate from a young man who had mild COVID-19 (a few samples of this study predate the infection). Cell type and time point are not known.

This clonotype was counted a few times. The gene calls are TRBV4-3 and TRBJ2-2; tentatively, D is TRBD2 (5 bases). The germline V gene encodes CDR1 LGHNA and CDR2 YSLEER. The CDR3 has 19 amino acids. The germline V and J ends were trimmed by 0 bases and 3 bases, with 20 bases remaining between them. CDR3 amino acids: CASSQDWPPRGGDTGELFF. The DNA of the CDR3 is TGCGCCAGCAGCCAAGATTGGCCGCCTCGGGGTGGTGACACCGGGGAGCTGTTTTTT.

In this sample, this clonotype turned up a few times. V gene TRBV7-9 combines with J gene TRBJ2-6; either TRBD1 or TRBD2 may supply D (6 bases each). The CDR3 covers 16 residues. CDR1 SEHNR and CDR2 FQNEAQ come from the germline V gene (reference sequence). V lost 7 bases, J lost 0 bases, and 13 bases lay in between. The CDR3 here is CASIEGGNSGANVLTF. CDR3 nucleotide sequence: TGTGCCAGCATCGAGGGGGGTAACTCTGGGGCCAACGTCCTGACTTTC. Combining the CDR3 with reference TRBV7-9 and TRBJ2-6 gives the whole variable domain DTGVSQNPRHKITKRGQNVTFRCDPISEHNRLYWYRQTLGQGPEFLTYFQNEAQLEKSRLLSDRFSAERPKGSFSTLEIQRTEQGDSAMYLCASIEGGNSGANVLTFGAGSRLTVL.

The chain combines TRBV7-2 with TRBJ2-1; 12 bases are a match to TRBD2. This CDR3 has 16 residues. Germline CDR1 and CDR2: SGHTA and FQGNSA. V trimming: 5 bases; J trimming: 4 bases; junction bases outside the gene matches: 6. In nucleotides, the CDR3 is TGTGCCAGCAGCCGCTGGACTAGCGGGGAGTACAATGAGCAGTTCTTC. Translation gives CASSRWTSGEYNEQFF.

The table lists this clonotype with a few counts. The chain couples TRBV5-1 to TRBJ2-2; 13 nucleotides match TRBD2. The germline V gene encodes CDR1 SGHRS and CDR2 YFSETQ. After removal of 2 bases from V and 4 bases from J, the junction contained 5 bases not matched to a gene. The CDR3 totals 17 residues. The CDR3 region is CASSFGLAGVITGELFF. CDR3 in DNA: TGCGCCAGCAGCTTTGGACTAGCGGGGGTGATCACCGGGGAGCTGTTTTTT.

This clonotype was found a few times. This sequence joins TRBV9 and TRBJ2-3; D gene uncertain. This CDR3 spans 16 amino acids. V lost 4 bases and J 0 bases, leaving 15 bases between the germline ends. The germline CDR1 and CDR2 sequences are SGDLS and YYNGEE. The CDR3 is CASSTGAITSTDTQYF. The DNA of the CDR3 is TGTGCCAGCAGCACTGGAGCTATAACTAGCACAGATACGCAGTATTTT.

The chain is built from TRBV6-1 and TRBJ2-2, with D possibly matching TRBD1 (5 bases). CDR3 length: 16 residues. Trimming pared 6 bases from V and 4 bases from J, leaving 18 bases between. Germline V gene lookup returns CDR1 MNHNS and CDR2 SASEGT. CDR3 sequence (DNA): TGTGCCAGCAGGGGTCGTGGACACCCTACCACCGGGGAGCTGTTTTTT. Translated, it gives CASRGRGHPTTGELFF.

This clonotype has a count of ten or more. The V and J genes are TRBV4-1 and TRBJ1-1, with D tentatively TRBD1 (6 bases). The CDR3 runs 15 residues. Trimming took 1 base from V and 3 from J, leaving 12 bases between them. Germline V CDR1 and CDR2: MGHRA, YSYEKL. Here the CDR3 DNA reads TGCGCCAGCAGCCAAGTTGGCAGGGGACACACTGAAGCTTTCTTT. Protein sequence: CASSQVGRGHTEAFF.

This clonotype was seen only a few times. V is TRBV2 and J is TRBJ2-7, with D possibly matching TRBD2 (5 bases). Deletions cut 8 bases from V and 6 bases from J, with 17 bases between. Germline CDR1 reads SNHLY; CDR2 reads FYNNEI. The CDR3 has 13 residues. The CDR3 sequence: CASSIQLDLEQYV. The CDR3 DNA reads TGTGCCAGCTCGATTCAACTAGATCTCGAGCAGTACGTC.

This rearrangement joins TRBV20-1 to TRBJ1-3; the match to TRBD1 covers 7 bases. Per the germline V gene, CDR1 is DFQATT and CDR2 is SNEGSKA (reference sequence). There are 15 residues in the CDR3. Trimming removed 2 bases from V and 2 bases from J; junction bases left unmatched: 6. This chain's CDR3 is CSARLGGEAGNTIYF. Here the CDR3 DNA reads TGCAGTGCTAGACTAGGGGGCGAGGCTGGAAACACCATATATTTT.

The chain carries TRBV3-1 and TRBJ2-2; D is unresolved. Trimming removed 0 bases at V and 1 base at J, with 6 bases between. The CDR3 has 15 amino acids. From germline, CDR1 is LGHDT and CDR2 YNNKEL (reference sequence). The CDR3 region has the DNA TGTGCCAGCAGCCAAGAATGGAAGAACACCGGGGAGCTGTTTTTT. Amino acids: CASSQEWKNTGELFF. The full variable domain, with the rest looked up from reference TRBV3-1 and TRBJ2-2, is DTAVSQTPKYLVTQMGNDKSIKCEQNLGHDTMYWYKQDSKKFLKIMFSYNNKELIINETVPNRFSPKSPDKAHLNLHINSLELGDSAVYFCASSQEWKNTGELFFGEGSRLTVL.

This clonotype appeared a few times. The chain has TRBV18 and TRBJ2-7, with D perhaps TRBD1 (5 bases). Trimming pared 3 bases from V and 9 bases from J, leaving 6 bases between. The CDR3 is made up of 10 amino acids. From germline, CDR1 is KGHSH and CDR2 LQKENI. The CDR3 nucleotides read TGTGCCAGCTCACCCACAGGGCAGTACGTC. It codes for CASSPTGQYV.

In this sample, this clonotype turned up a few times. In DNA form, the CDR3 reads TGCAGTGCTAGTGGGACGCTAGCGGGGCACTCCTACGAGCAGTACGTC. As protein: CSASGTLAGHSYEQYV. The chain combines TRBV20-1 with TRBJ2-7; 9 nucleotides match TRBD2. CDR3 length: 16 amino acids. Looked up from germline, CDR1 is DFQATT and CDR2 is SNEGSKA (reference sequence). J was trimmed by 0 bases and V by 3 bases; bases with no gene match: 9.

This clonotype was detected a few times. J is TRBJ2-7 and V is TRBV27, with 7 bases lining up with TRBD1. The germline V gene has CDR1 MNHEY and CDR2 SMNVEV (reference sequence). V was clipped by 4 bases and J by 6 bases; unmatched bases: 9. The CDR3 loop spans 14 amino acids. The DNA of the CDR3 is TGTGCCAGCAGTTGGACGACAGGGCCACGCGAGCAGTACGTC. Its protein is CASSWTTGPREQYV.

The chain couples TRBV11-1 to TRBJ1-6; 10 bases fit TRBD1. V lost 5 bases and J lost 9; bases outside the gene matches: 4. The CDR3 extends over 14 amino acids. In germline, CDR1 is SGHAT, CDR2 FQDESV (reference sequence). CDR3 DNA sequence: TGTGCCAGCAGCATGACAGGGGGCTTTTCACCCCTCCACTTT. Encoded protein: CASSMTGGFSPLHF.

In DNA, the CDR3 is TGTGCCAGCAGATGGTGGGGGGATTCACCCCTCCACTTT. Translating it yields CASRWWGDSPLHF. The chain joins TRBV12-3 or TRBV12-4 to TRBJ1-6; D is possibly TRBD1 (5 bases). V was clipped by 6 bases and J by 8 bases, with 11 bases between them. The length of the CDR3 is 13 residues.

The sample holds many counts of this clonotype. V is TRBV5-1 and J is TRBJ2-7, with 9 positions matching TRBD1. The CDR3 runs 14 residues. J lost 5 bases, V lost 3 bases, and 6 bases had no gene match. Germline V CDR1 and CDR2: SGHRS, YFSETQ. This CDR3 is CASSSGTGNHEQYF. The DNA of the CDR3 is TGCGCCAGCAGCTCCGGGACAGGGAACCACGAGCAGTACTTC.

The chain couples TRBV7-2 to TRBJ2-5, with 10 bases matching TRBD2. CDR1 and CDR2 (germline): SGHTA, FQGNSA. V trimming: 5 bases; J trimming: 4 bases; junction bases outside the gene matches: 10. This CDR3 has 16 residues. CDR3 nucleotide sequence: TGTGCCAGCAGCCCCCGACTAGCGGGTTCAACAGAGACCCAGTACTTC. Protein: CASSPRLAGSTETQYF.

This clonotype was detected a few times. The CDR3 reads CASSQEPLSTEAFF. The CDR3 bases are TGCGCCAGCAGCCAAGAGCCCCTGAGCACTGAAGCTTTCTTT. The chain is built from TRBV4-3 and TRBJ1-1; D is unresolved. Trimming stripped 0 bases from V and 4 bases from J, with 9 bases between. The germline V gene has CDR1 LGHNA and CDR2 YSLEER. The CDR3 consists of 14 residues.

The genes are TRBV2 and TRBJ1-2, with D tentatively TRBD1 (6 bases). The germline gives CDR1 SNHLY, CDR2 FYNNEI. Trimming removed 11 bases from V and 4 bases from J, with 17 bases in between. This CDR3 spans 13 amino acids. The CDR3 here is CAGTTDRAYGYTF. In DNA form, the CDR3 reads TGTGCCGGGACAACGGACAGAGCCTATGGCTACACCTTC.

This clonotype has only a few counts. The J gene is TRBJ2-7, the V gene TRBV27; D might be TRBD1 (5 bases). The CDR3 is made up of 13 amino acids. Per the germline V gene, CDR1 is MNHEY and CDR2 is SMNVEV (reference sequence). V was clipped by 4 bases and J by 4 bases, with 11 bases between them. CDR3 bases: TGTGCCAGCAGTTGGGGCCCCGGATACGAGCAGTACGTC. Its translation is CASSWGPGYEQYV.

The rearrangement links TRBV3-1 to TRBJ2-2; TRBD2 agrees at 11 bases. V lost 3 bases to trimming and J lost 5 bases; unmatched junction nucleotides: 11. The CDR3 is 18 residues long. Germline V gene data show CDR1 as LGHDT and CDR2 as YNNKEL (reference sequence). CDR3 DNA: TGTGCCAGCAGCCATCCGACTAGCGGGACTATAGGAACCGGGGAGCTGTTTTTT. Translated, it gives CASSHPTSGTIGTGELFF. Using reference TRBV3-1 and TRBJ2-2 for the parts outside the CDR3, the full variable domain is DTAVSQTPKYLVTQMGNDKSIKCEQNLGHDTMYWYKQDSKKFLKIMFSYNNKELIINETVPNRFSPKSPDKAHLNLHINSLELGDSAVYFCASSHPTSGTIGTGELFFGEGSRLTVL.